This T cell receptor beta chain stems from a study of blood T cell repertoires in COVID-19. Study as a whole: Some COVID-19 samples were acute and others convalescent; all came from the United States, Italy and Spain. PBMCs, B-cell-depleted T cells, or T cells provided the cDNA or gDNA that made up the material.

Source study methods: For nucleated cells, counts were estimated from reference gene primer amplification. Assay used: immunoSEQ multiplex PCR; TCRdb lists only in-frame clones, some missing. V and J calls and clone size are as listed in that table; D and trimming were resolved from the DNA. Among under 130,000 clones, less than 90% were seen once, and the ten largest hold 4.1%. This CDR3 has 15 amino acids. V was clipped by 4 bases and J by 2 bases; unmatched bases: 5. Germline V lookup: CDR1 SGHRS, CDR2 YFSETQ. This clonotype was sampled from a middle-aged man with acute or convalescent COVID-19. The specimen was peripheral blood. V is TRBV5-1 and J is TRBJ2-1; TRBD1 matches 8 bases. CDR3 sequence: CASSTQGAAYNEQFF. The CDR3 nucleotides read TGCGCCAGCAGCACCCAGGGGGCCGCCTACAATGAGCAGTTCTTC. The full variable domain, in which reference TRBV5-1 and TRBJ2-1 provide the parts outside the CDR3, is KAGVTQTPRYLIKTRGQQVTLSCSPISGHRSVSWYQQTPGQGLQFLFEYFSETQRNKGNFPGRFSGRQFSNSRSEMNVSTLELGDSALYLCASSTQGAAYNEQFFGPGTRLTVL.